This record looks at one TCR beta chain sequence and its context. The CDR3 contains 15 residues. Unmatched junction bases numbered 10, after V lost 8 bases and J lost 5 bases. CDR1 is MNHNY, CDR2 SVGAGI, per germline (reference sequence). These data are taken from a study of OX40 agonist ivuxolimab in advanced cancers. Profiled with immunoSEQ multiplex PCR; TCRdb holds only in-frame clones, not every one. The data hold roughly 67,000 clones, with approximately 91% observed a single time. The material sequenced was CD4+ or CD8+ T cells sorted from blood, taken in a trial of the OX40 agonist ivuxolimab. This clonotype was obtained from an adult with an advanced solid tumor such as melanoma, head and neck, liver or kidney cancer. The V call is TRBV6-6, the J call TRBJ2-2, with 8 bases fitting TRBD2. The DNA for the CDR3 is TGTGCCAGCTCAGATAGCGGGACGGGGACCGGGGAGCTGTTTTTT. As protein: CASSDSGTGTGELFF.